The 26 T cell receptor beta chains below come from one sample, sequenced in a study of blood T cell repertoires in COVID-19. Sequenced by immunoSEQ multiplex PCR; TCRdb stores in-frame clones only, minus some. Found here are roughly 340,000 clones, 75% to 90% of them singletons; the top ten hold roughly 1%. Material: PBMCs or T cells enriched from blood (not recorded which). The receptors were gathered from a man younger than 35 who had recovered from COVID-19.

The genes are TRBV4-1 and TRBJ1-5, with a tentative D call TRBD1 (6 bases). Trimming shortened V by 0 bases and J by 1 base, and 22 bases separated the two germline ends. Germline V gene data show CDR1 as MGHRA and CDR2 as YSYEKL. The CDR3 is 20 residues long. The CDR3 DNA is TGCGCCAGCAGCCAAGATTCCGACAACCTGGGGGCCCGGAGCAATCAGCCCCAGCATTTT. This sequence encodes CASSQDSDNLGARSNQPQHF.

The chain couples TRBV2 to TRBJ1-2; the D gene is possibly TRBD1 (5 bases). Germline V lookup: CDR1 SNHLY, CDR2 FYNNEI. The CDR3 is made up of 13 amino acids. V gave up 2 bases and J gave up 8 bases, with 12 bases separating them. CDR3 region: CASSESYRGGYTF. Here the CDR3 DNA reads TGTGCCAGCAGTGAATCCTACCGGGGGGGCTACACCTTC.

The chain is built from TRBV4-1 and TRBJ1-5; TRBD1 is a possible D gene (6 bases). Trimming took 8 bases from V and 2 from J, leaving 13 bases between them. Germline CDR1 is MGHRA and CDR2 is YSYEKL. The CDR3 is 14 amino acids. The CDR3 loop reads CASSGAWGNQPQHF. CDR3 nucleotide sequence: TGCGCCAGCTCAGGGGCTTGGGGCAATCAGCCCCAGCATTTT.

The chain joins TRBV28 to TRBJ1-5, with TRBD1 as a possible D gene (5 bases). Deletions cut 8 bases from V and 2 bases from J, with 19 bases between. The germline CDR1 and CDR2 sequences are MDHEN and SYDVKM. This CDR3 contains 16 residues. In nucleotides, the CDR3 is TGTGCCAGCCTGGGGGGAGGCTTCGTCGGCAATCAGCCCCAGCATTTT. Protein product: CASLGGGFVGNQPQHF. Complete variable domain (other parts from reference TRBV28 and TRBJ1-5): DVKVTQSSRYLVKRTGEKVFLECVQDMDHENMFWYRQDPGLGLRLIYFSYDVKMKEKGDIPEGYSVSREKKERFSLILESASTNQTSMYLCASLGGGFVGNQPQHFGDGTRLSIL.

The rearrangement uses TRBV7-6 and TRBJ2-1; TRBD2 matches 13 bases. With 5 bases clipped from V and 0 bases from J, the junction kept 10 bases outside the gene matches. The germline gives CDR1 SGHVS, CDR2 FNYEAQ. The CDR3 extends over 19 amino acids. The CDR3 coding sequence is TGTGCCAGCAGCCAGAGACTAGCGGGGGGACCGAGCTCCTACAATGAGCAGTTCTTC. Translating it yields CASSQRLAGGPSSYNEQFF.

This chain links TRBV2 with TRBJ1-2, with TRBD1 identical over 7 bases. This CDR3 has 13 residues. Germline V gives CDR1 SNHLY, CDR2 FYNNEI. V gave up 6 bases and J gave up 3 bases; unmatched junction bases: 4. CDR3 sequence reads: CASRVGTDYGYTF. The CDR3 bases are TGTGCCAGCAGGGTAGGGACAGACTATGGCTACACCTTC.

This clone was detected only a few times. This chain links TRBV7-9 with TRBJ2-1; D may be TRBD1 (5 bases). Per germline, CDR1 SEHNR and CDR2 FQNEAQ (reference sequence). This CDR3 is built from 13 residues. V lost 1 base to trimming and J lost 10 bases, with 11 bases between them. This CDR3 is CASSLEGAREQFF. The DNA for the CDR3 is TGTGCCAGCAGCTTAGAAGGGGCGAGGGAGCAGTTCTTC.

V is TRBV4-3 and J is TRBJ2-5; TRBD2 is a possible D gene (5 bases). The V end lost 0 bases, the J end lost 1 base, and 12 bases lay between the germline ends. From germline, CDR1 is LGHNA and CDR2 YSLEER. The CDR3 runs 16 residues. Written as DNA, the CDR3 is TGCGCCAGCAGCCAAGATGGTACCGGACTCCAAGAGACCCAGTACTTC. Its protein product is CASSQDGTGLQETQYF.

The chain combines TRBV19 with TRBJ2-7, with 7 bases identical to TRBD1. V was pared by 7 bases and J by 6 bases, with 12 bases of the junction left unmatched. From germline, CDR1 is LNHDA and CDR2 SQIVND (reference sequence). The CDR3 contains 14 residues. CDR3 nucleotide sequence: TGTGCCAGTAAGTTGCAGACAGGGACGGGCGAGCAGTACTTC. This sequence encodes CASKLQTGTGEQYF.

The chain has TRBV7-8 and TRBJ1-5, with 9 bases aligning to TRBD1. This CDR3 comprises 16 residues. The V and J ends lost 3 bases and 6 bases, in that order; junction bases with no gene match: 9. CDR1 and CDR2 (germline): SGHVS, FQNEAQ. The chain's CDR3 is CASSLGQGWQGQPQHF. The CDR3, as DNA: TGTGCCAGCAGCTTGGGACAGGGATGGCAGGGTCAGCCCCAGCATTTT. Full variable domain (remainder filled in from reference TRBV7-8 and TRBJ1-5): GAGVSQSPRYKVAKRGQDVALRCDPISGHVSLFWYQQALGQGPEFLTYFQNEAQLDKSGLPSDRFFAERPEGSVSTLKIQRTQQEDSAVYLCASSLGQGWQGQPQHFGDGTRLSIL.

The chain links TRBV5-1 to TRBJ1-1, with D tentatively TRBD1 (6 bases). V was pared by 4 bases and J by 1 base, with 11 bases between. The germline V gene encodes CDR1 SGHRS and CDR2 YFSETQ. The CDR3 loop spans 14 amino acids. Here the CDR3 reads CASSVTGSNTEAFF. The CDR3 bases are TGCGCCAGCAGCGTTACAGGGTCGAACACTGAAGCTTTCTTT.

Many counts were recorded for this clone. The chain's CDR3 is CASSSGQEETQYF. Here the CDR3 DNA reads TGTGCCAGCAGCTCAGGACAGGAAGAGACCCAGTACTTC. This chain joins TRBV7-3 and TRBJ2-5; TRBD1 matches at 7 bases. Unmatched junction bases numbered 2, after V lost 4 bases and J lost 3 bases. Per the germline V gene, CDR1 is SGHTA and CDR2 is FQGTGA. The CDR3 extends over 13 amino acids.

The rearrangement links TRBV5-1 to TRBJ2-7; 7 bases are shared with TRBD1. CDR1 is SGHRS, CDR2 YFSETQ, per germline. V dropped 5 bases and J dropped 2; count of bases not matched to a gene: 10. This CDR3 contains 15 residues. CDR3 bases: TGCGCCAGCAGACCCAACGGACAGGCCACCTACGAGCAGTACTTC. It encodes CASRPNGQATYEQYF.

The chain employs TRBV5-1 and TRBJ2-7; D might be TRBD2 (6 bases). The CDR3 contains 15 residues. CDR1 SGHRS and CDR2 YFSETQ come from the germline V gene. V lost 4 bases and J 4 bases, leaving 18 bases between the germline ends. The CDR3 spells CASSAGRTIEYEQYF. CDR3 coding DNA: TGCGCCAGCAGCGCGGGAAGGACAATAGAATACGAGCAGTACTTC.

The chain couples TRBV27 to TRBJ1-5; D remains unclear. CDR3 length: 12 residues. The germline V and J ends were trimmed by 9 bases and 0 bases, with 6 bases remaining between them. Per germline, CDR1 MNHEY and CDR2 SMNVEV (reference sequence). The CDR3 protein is CASSYSNQPQHF. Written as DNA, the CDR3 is TGTGCCAGTTCTTATAGCAATCAGCCCCAGCATTTT.

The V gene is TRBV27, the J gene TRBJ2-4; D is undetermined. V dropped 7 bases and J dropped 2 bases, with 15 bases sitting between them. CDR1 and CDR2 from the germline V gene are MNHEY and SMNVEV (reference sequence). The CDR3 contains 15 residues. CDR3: CASTSFRQTKNIQYF. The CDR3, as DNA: TGTGCCAGCACCTCGTTTAGACAAACCAAAAACATTCAGTACTTC.

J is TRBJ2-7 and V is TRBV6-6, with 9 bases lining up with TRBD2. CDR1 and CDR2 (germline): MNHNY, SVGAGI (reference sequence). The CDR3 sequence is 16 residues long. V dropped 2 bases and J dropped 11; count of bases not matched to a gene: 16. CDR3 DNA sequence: TGTGCCAGCAGTTACATGGGCGCTAGCGGGACTCCCCGGGAGTACTTC. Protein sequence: CASSYMGASGTPREYF.

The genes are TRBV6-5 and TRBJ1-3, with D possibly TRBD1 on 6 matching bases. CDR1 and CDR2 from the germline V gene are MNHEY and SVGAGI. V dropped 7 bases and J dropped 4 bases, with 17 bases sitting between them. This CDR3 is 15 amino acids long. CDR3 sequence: CASTTAAGVGNTIYF. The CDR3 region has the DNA TGTGCCAGCACTACCGCGGCAGGGGTGGGAAACACCATATATTTT.

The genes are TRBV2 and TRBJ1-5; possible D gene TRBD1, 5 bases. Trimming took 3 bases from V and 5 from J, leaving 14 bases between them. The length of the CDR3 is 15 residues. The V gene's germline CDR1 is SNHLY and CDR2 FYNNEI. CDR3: CASSERGGTYQPQHF. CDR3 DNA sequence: TGTGCCAGCAGTGAGAGGGGAGGTACTTATCAGCCCCAGCATTTT.

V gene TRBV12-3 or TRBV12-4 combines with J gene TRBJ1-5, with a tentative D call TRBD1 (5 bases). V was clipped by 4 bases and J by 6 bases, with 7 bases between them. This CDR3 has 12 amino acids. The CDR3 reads CASSYQGQPQHF. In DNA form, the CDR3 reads TGTGCCAGCAGTTACCAGGGTCAGCCCCAGCATTTT.

CDR3 loop: CASSDAGTSTDTQYF. The DNA of the CDR3 is TGTGCCAGCAGTGACGCGGGGACCTCCACAGATACGCAGTATTTT. The chain links TRBV6-1 to TRBJ2-3, with D perhaps matching TRBD2 (6 bases). Germline V lookup: CDR1 MNHNS, CDR2 SASEGT. CDR3 length: 15 residues. V was pared by 3 bases and J by 2 bases, with 12 bases between.

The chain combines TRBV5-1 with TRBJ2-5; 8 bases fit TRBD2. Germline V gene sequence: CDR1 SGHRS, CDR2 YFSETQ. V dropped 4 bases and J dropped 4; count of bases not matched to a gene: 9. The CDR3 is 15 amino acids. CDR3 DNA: TGCGCCAGCAGCCCTGGCCGGGGGGGCGGAGAGACCCAGTACTTC. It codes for CASSPGRGGGETQYF.

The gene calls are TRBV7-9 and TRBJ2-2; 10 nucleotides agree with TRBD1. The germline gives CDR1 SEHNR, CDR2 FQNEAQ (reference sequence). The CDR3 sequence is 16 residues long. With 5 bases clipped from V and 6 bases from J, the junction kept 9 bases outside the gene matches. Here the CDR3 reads CASSRTGGYYAGELFF. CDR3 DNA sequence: TGTGCCAGCAGCCGGACAGGGGGATATTATGCCGGGGAGCTGTTTTTT.

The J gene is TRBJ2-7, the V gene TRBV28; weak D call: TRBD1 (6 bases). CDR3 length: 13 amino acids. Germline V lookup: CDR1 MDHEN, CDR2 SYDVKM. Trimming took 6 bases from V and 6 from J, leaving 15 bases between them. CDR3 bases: TGTGCCAGCAGCCGACTTCAGGGGAGCGAGCAGTACTTC. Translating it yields CASSRLQGSEQYF.

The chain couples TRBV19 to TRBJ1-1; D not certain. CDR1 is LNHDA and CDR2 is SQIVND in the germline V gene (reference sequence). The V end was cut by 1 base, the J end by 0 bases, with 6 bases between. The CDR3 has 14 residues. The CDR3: CASSIGVLNTEAFF. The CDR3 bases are TGTGCCAGTAGTATAGGCGTCCTGAACACTGAAGCTTTCTTT.

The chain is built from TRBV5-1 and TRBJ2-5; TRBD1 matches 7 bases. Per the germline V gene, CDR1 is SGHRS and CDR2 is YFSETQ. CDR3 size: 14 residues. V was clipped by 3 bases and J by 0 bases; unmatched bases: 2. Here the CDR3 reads CASSSGQYQETQYF. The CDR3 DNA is TGCGCCAGCAGCTCGGGACAGTACCAAGAGACCCAGTACTTC. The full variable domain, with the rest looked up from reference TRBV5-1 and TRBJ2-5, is KAGVTQTPRYLIKTRGQQVTLSCSPISGHRSVSWYQQTPGQGLQFLFEYFSETQRNKGNFPGRFSGRQFSNSRSEMNVSTLELGDSALYLCASSSGQYQETQYFGPGTRLLVL.